This T cell receptor (beta chain) is drawn from a study of T cell repertoires in cytomegalovirus infection (dated by TCRdb to about 2019). Some background on the complete study: Because public TCR beta signatures pointed to carriage of CMV infection together with the matching HLA type, the HLA type of each donor mattered for the analysis. Findings and caveats that apply to the study as a whole: In both this cohort and an independent roughly 400-donor cohort, the cumulative frequency of public TCR beta family members distinguished carriers of CMV infection plus the relevant HLA type. The ex vivo response was dominated by HLA-C-restricted CMV-specific TCR beta clonotypes, and the single most frequent clonotype in two of eight donors was supplied by these HLA-C-restricted clonotypes.

Trimming removed 5 bases from V and 3 bases from J, leaving 13 bases between the germline ends. The germline V gene sets CDR1 to SGHTA and CDR2 to FQGNSA. Including the terminal cysteine and phenylalanine, the CDR3 comprises 15 residues. The sequence is cut down to CDR3 DNA, 45 bases in frame from base 1. The instrument given in TCRdb is Illumina HiSeq 1500. TCRdb redid the processing of the public reads, applying fastp at Q25 and MiXCR, and retained in-frame beta chains. Every CDR3 protein is listed once, alongside the most common genes and DNA of its rows. Within this sample are about 76,000 distinct CDR3 sequences, with approximately 3.7% of them counted one time only. Approximately 4.3% of the sample lies in the top ten. This clonotype was picked up many times. Its antigen remains unidentified. The record has no base qualities; no much larger clone is one base away.

The receptor comes from a human donor in good health (CMV status not recorded). Some clones in this sample may be carry-over from other donors' samples. The chain is made from TRBV7-2 and TRBJ2-2; no D gene can be assigned with confidence. The sequencing input was PBMCs. DNA sequence: TGTGCCAGCAGCGCGGATCCCACTTACACCGGGGAGCTGTTTTTT. Translated, this is CASSADPTYTGELFF.